A selection of T cell receptor beta chains follows, all from one sample in a study of blood T cell repertoires in COVID-19. Only in-frame clones appear in the TCRdb table, and some are missing; sequencing was by immunoSEQ multiplex PCR. The profile shows 51,000 or so clones, about 81% of them singletons. Source material: peripheral blood. These receptors all stem from a woman of 80 years or more with COVID-19, enrolled during active disease. CDR3s include the opening cysteine and the closing phenylalanine or tryptophan. The order of the fields is V gene, J gene, clone size, CDR3 protein. A clone size is listed for some rows: how often the clone was seen (once, few, many), or a class if it is expanded.

v_call: TRBV30
j_call: TRBJ2-1
clone_size: -
cdr3_aa: CARASQGLAGYNEQFF

v_call: TRBV6-5
j_call: TRBJ2-7
clone_size: -
cdr3_aa: CASSSGRGLNYEQYF

v_call: TRBV4-1
j_call: TRBJ2-5
clone_size: -
cdr3_aa: CASSLNAGGTQETQYF

v_call: TRBV5-5
j_call: TRBJ2-7
clone_size: -
cdr3_aa: CASSLAPRDRGRGEQYF

v_call: TRBV5-8
j_call: TRBJ2-3
clone_size: -
cdr3_aa: CASSPGGVDTQYF

v_call: TRBV28
j_call: TRBJ1-5
clone_size: -
cdr3_aa: CASSLGGTGGNQPQHF

v_call: TRBV7-2
j_call: TRBJ2-3
clone_size: -
cdr3_aa: CASSSIRGANADTQYF

v_call: TRBV28
j_call: TRBJ1-4
clone_size: -
cdr3_aa: CASSLSEKLFF

v_call: TRBV11-2
j_call: TRBJ1-1
clone_size: -
cdr3_aa: CASSFQTGMSTEAFF

v_call: TRBV29-1
j_call: TRBJ2-3
clone_size: -
cdr3_aa: CSVEGQVWDTQYF

v_call: TRBV2
j_call: TRBJ1-5
clone_size: -
cdr3_aa: CAGGEGNQPQHF

v_call: TRBV5-6
j_call: TRBJ2-1
clone_size: -
cdr3_aa: CASSRGTSGFNEQFF

v_call: TRBV4-1
j_call: TRBJ2-7
clone_size: -
cdr3_aa: CASSQDGSGGYEQYF

v_call: TRBV5-8
j_call: TRBJ1-4
clone_size: -
cdr3_aa: CASRTWGGDEKLFF

v_call: TRBV18
j_call: TRBJ1-4
clone_size: -
cdr3_aa: CASSLSPGRTNEKLFF

v_call: TRBV11-2
j_call: TRBJ2-5
clone_size: -
cdr3_aa: CASSSPRARKETQYF

v_call: TRBV29-1
j_call: TRBJ2-7
clone_size: -
cdr3_aa: CSVADSEQYF

v_call: TRBV27
j_call: TRBJ2-1
clone_size: -
cdr3_aa: CASSSTTGYSYNEQFF

v_call: TRBV5-6
j_call: TRBJ1-4
clone_size: -
cdr3_aa: CASSTGTGGEKLFF

v_call: TRBV2
j_call: TRBJ2-7
clone_size: many
cdr3_aa: CASRTYYEQYF

v_call: TRBV20-1
j_call: TRBJ2-2
clone_size: -
cdr3_aa: CSASNGGAGGELFF

v_call: TRBV7-9
j_call: TRBJ1-5
clone_size: -
cdr3_aa: CASSFGLQGNQPQHF

v_call: TRBV9
j_call: TRBJ1-4
clone_size: -
cdr3_aa: CASSVGQGVTNEKLFF

v_call: TRBV19
j_call: TRBJ1-2
clone_size: once
cdr3_aa: CASTKALGDYGYTF

v_call: TRBV6-1
j_call: TRBJ2-1
clone_size: -
cdr3_aa: CASSGGLAGVDEQFF

v_call: TRBV7-3
j_call: TRBJ2-5
clone_size: -
cdr3_aa: CASSQGQPGETQYF

v_call: TRBV30
j_call: TRBJ1-5
clone_size: -
cdr3_aa: CAWSSGTGGQPQHF

v_call: TRBV27
j_call: TRBJ2-3
clone_size: -
cdr3_aa: CASSLLQTGPSTDTQYF

v_call: TRBV12-3/TRBV12-4
j_call: TRBJ1-5
clone_size: -
cdr3_aa: CASSGTTAQPQHF